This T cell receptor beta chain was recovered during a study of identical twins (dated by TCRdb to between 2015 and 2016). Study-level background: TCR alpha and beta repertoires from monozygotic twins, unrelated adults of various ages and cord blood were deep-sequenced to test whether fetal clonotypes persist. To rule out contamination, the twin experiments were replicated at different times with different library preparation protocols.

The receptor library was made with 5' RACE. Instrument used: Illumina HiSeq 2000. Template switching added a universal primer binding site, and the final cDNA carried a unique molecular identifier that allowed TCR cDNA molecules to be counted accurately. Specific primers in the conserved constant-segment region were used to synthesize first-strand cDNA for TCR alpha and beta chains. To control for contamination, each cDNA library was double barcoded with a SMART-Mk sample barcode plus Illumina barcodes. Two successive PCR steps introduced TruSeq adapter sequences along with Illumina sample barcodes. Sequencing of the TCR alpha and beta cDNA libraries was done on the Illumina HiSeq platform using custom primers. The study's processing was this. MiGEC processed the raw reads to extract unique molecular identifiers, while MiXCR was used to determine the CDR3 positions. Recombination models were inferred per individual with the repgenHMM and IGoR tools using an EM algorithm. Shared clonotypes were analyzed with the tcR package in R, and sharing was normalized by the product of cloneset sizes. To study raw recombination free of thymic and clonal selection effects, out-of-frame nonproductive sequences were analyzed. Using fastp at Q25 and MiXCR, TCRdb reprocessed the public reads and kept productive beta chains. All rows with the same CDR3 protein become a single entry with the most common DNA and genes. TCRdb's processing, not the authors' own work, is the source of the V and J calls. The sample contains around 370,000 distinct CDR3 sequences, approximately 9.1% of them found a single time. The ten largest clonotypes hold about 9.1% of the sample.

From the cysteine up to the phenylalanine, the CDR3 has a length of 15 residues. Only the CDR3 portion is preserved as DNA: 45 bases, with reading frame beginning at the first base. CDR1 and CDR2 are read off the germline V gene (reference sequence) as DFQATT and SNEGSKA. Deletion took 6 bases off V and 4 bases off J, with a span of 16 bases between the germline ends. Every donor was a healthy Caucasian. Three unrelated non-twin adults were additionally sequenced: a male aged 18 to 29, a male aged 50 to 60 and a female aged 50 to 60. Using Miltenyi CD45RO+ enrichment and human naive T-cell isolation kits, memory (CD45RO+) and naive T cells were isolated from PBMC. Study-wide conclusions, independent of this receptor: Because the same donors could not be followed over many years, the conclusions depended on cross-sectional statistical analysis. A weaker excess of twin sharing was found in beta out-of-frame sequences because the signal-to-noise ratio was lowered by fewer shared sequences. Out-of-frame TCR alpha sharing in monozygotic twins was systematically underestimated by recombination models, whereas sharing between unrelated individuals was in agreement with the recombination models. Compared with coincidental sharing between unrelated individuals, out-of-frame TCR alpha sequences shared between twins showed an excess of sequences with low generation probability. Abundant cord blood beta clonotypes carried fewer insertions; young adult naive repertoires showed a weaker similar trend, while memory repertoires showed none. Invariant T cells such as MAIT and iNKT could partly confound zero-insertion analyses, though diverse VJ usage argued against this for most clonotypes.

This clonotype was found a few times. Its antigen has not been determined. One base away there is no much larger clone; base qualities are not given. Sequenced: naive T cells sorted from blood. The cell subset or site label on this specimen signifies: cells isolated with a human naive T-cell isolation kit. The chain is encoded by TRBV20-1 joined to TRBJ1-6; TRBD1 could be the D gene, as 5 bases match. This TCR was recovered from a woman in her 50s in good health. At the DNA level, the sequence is TGCAGTGCACTAAAACCGGGACGGTATAATTCACCCCTCCACTTT. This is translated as CSALKPGRYNSPLHF.